The source of this TCR beta chain is a study of shared clonotypes between healthy human individuals (dated by TCRdb to 2020 to 2021). About the full investigation: The cohort comprised two women and three men aged 18 to 49 years. For each donor, three plates each were used for CD4 naive and CD4 memory, two plates were used for CD8 naive, and one plate was used for CD8 memory. To estimate repertoire size and how much clonotype sharing occurs between individuals, the study deeply sequenced the blood TCR repertoires of several healthy adults. To increase sequencing depth and limit assay-specific biases, different laboratories used diverse techniques to prepare libraries and sequence TCR repertoires. Between about 0.8 and 8.9 billion PBMCs per donor were obtained by leukapheresis.

Healthy HIV-negative adults with no recently reported acute infections or vaccinations were included as donors. Every donor was a Caucasian adult living in Nashville, Tennessee, USA. CD4+ T cells were enriched by magnetic negative selection; naive cells were then positively selected on CD45RA, and the negative fraction formed the memory subset. After blood collection by leukapheresis, PBMCs were isolated using Ficoll-Histopaque density gradient centrifugation and then cryopreserved in the vapor phase of liquid nitrogen. Analytical flow cytometry was used to check the purity and quantity of every magnetically sorted T cell population. From each sorted fraction, genomic DNA was isolated and quantified by UV absorbance on a Nanodrop 2000c. Using the deep immunoSEQ assay, TCR CDR3 regions were amplified from genomic DNA by multiplex PCR. Genomic DNA extracted from each cell subset was distributed evenly over all wells of several immunoSEQ 96-well plates, and each plate served as one replicate. For sorted subsets, each replicate PCR was loaded with about 0.2 ug genomic DNA, equivalent to 25,000 to 35,000 T cell genomes. Purified libraries were measured with a Qubit 3.0 fluorometer, size-checked on a Bioanalyzer 2100, and measured again with the KAPA Library Quantification kit. Every immunoSEQ 96-well plate was sequenced on a separate single-read 150-cycle Illumina NextSeq 550 flow cell. The authors processed their data as follows. Because the immunoSEQ output held only junctional sequences and lacked quality scores, the filtering could not match the filtering applied to full-length reads. Sequences were annotated with PyIR, a Python wrapper for IgBLAST v1.9, and V/J genes and CDR3 were assigned using IMGT germline references. Any read was removed if the V/J assignment was weak (E-value above 1e-6), the CDR3 was missing, or the read contained stop codons, out-of-frame junctions, or ambiguous translated residues. A V3J clonotype was defined by an identical inferred V gene, J gene, and CDR3 amino acid sequence. To compute the percentage overlap between repertoires, the number of shared unique clonotypes was divided by the size of the smaller repertoire. Richness of each repertoire was evaluated using RTK rarefaction, the Chao1 estimator, and Recon v2.1 estimates of unobserved clonotypes. Generation probabilities for all TCRbeta clonotypes obtained by the gDNA method from a handful of donors were computed using OLGA. The clones in this table, taken by TCRdb from immuneACCESS, are in-frame only. Not every clone is retained; where verified, under half of the shortfall comes from an unresolved V gene, and the cause of the rest is unknown. The V and J calls and clone size are taken from that table; D and trimming were inferred from the DNA. This sample holds approximately 500,000 clones; 90% to 96% were observed only once. 0.06% of the sample is in the top ten clones.

From the cysteine through the phenylalanine, the CDR3 covers 14 amino acids. Just the 42-base CDR3 DNA is kept, in frame starting at base 1. The germline V gene (reference sequence) provides CDR1 MNHEY and CDR2 SMNVEV. The junction carries 12 bases between V and J, which are trimmed by 7 bases and 0 bases respectively. Beyond this particular receptor, the publication reports: Roughly 5% of naive CD4, roughly 3.5% of naive CD8, 2.3% of memory CD4, and approximately 0.39% of memory CD8 clonotypes were shared across four donors. Clonotypes shared by all four sorted-subset donors showed higher generation probabilities than non-shared clonotypes. Pairwise subsampling led to the expectation that sequencing depth would affect the degree of clonotype sharing among donors. The genetic and exposure-history diversity represented was limited by the small number of donors. Larger estimated clonotype richness was generally found for naive subsets than for memory subsets. Sampling was limited to blood, and TCR repertoires in tissue likely differ from TCR repertoires in blood. Rarefaction of sorted-subset datasets indicated incomplete sequencing despite the large sequencing depth.

As for this clone: Its binding antigen is unknown. No base quality information exists; no much larger clone differs at one position.

This clonotype originated in a woman under 40 in good health. This receptor chain uses TRBV27 and TRBJ1-1, and possibly TRBD1, on 6 matching bases. The sample was naive CD4+ T cells sorted from blood. The cell subset or site label on this specimen signifies: CD45RA+ positively selected. The CDR3 protein is CASMGDTMNTEAFF. The DNA sequence is TGTGCCAGCATGGGGGACACGATGAACACTGAAGCTTTCTTT.